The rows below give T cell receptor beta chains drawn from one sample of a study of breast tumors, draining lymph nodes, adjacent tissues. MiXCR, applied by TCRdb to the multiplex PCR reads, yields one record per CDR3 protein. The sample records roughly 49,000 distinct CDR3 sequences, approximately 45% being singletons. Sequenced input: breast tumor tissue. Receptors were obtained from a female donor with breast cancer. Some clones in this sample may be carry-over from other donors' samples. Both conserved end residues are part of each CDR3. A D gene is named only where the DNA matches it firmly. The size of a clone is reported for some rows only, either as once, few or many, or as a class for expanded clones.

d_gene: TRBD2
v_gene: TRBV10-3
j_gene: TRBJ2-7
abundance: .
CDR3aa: CAISEWTSGSYEQYF
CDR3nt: TGTGCCATCAGTGAGTGGACTAGCGGCTCCTACGAGCAGTACTTC

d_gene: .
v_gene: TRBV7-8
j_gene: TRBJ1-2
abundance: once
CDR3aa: CASSLAYRLGNYGYTF
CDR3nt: TGTGCCAGCAGCTTAGCGTACCGCCTCGGGAACTATGGCTACACCTTC

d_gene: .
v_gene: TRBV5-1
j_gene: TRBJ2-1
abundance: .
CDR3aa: CASSNSGGYNEQFF
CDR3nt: TGCGCCAGCAGCAACAGTGGAGGCTACAATGAGCAGTTCTTC

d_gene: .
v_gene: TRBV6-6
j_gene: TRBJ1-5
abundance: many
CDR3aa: CASRPGSLGQPQHF
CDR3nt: TGTGCCAGCAGACCAGGCTCCCTAGGTCAGCCCCAGCATTTT

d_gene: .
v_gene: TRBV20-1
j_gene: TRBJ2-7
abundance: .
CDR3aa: CSARSGENSYERHF
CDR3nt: TGCAGTGCTAGGTCGGGGGAGAACTCCTACGAGCGGCACTTC

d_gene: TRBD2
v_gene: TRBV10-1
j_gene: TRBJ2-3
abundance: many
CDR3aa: CASSEFTSGKDTQYF
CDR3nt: TGCGCCAGCAGTGAGTTCACTAGCGGGAAAGATACGCAGTATTTT

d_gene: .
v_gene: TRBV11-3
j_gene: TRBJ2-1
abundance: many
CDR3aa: CASSLGASTTNNEQFF
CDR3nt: TGTGCCAGCAGCTTAGGGGCTAGCACAACAAACAATGAGCAGTTCTTC

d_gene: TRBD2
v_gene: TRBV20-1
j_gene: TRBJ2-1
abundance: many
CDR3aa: CSARLSGLAGAGGQFF
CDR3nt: TGCAGTGCTAGATTATCCGGACTAGCGGGAGCAGGGGGGCAGTTCTTC

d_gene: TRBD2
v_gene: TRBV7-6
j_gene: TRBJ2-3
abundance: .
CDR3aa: CASSGQASGYNEQYF
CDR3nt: TGTGCCAGCAGCGGTCAGGCTAGCGGATACAATGAGCAGTATTTT

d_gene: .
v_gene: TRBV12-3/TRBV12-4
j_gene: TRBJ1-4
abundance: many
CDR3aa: CASSLADGATNEKLFF
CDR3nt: TGTGCCAGCAGTTTAGCCGACGGAGCAACTAATGAAAAACTGTTTTTT

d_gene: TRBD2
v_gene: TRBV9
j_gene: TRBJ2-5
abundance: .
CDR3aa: CASSGGTSGTGETQYF
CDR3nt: TGTGCCAGCAGCGGTGGGACTAGCGGGACGGGGGAGACCCAGTACTTC

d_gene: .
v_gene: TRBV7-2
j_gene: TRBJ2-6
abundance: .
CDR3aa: CASSIQGGAGANVLTF
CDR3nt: TGTGCCAGCAGCATACAGGGGGGGGCTGGGGCCAACGTCCTGACTTTC

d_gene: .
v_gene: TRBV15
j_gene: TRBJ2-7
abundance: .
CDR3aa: CATSSVGQFNEQYF
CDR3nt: TGTGCCACCAGCAGCGTAGGACAGTTCAACGAGCAGTACTTC

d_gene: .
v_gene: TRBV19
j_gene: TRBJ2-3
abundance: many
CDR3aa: CASSFGDTQYF
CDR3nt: TGTGCCAGTAGTTTTGGAGATACGCAGTATTTT

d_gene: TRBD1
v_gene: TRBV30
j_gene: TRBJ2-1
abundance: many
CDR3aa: CAWSAGTGGFEQFF
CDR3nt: TGTGCCTGGAGTGCTGGGACAGGGGGTTTTGAGCAGTTCTTC

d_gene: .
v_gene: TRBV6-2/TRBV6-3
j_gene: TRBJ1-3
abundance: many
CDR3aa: CAGRTGNTIYF
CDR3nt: TGTGCCGGCAGGACTGGAAACACCATATATTTT

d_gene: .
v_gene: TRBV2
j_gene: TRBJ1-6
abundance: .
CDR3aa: CASSAGRLNSPLHF
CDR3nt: TGTGCCAGCAGTGCGGGCCGATTAAATTCACCCCTCCACTTT

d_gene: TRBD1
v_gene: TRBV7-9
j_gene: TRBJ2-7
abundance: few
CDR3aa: CASSPLLPGQAIEQYF
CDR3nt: TGTGCCAGCAGCCCACTACTACCGGGACAGGCGATAGAGCAGTACTTC

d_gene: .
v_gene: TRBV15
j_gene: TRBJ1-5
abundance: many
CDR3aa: CATSRDPGGDQPQHF
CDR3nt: TGTGCCACCAGCAGAGATCCGGGGGGCGATCAGCCCCAGCATTTT

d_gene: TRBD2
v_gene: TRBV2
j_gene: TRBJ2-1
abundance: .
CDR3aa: CASSLTSGRRSYNEQFF
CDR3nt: TGTGCCAGCAGTCTGACTAGCGGGAGAAGGTCCTACAATGAGCAGTTCTTC

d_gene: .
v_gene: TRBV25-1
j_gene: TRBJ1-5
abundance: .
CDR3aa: CASSGWGNSNQPQHF
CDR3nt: TGTGCCAGCAGTGGGTGGGGGAATAGCAATCAGCCCCAGCATTTT

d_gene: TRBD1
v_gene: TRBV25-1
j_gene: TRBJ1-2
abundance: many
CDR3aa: CASSRQGALEANYGYTF
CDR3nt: TGTGCCAGCAGTAGACAGGGGGCCCTGGAAGCTAACTATGGCTACACCTTC

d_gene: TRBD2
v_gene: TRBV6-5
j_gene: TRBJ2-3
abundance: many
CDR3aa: CASSGGGETDTQYF
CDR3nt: TGTGCCAGCTCGGGGGGGGGGGAGACAGATACGCAGTATTTT

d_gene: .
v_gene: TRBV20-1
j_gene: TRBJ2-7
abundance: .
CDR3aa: CSARNYTTLGVEQYF
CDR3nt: TGCAGTGCTAGAAACTATACCACTCTGGGGGTCGAGCAGTACTTC

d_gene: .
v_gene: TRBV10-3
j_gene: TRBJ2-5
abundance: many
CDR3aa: CAISESGEETQYF
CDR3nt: TGTGCCATCAGTGAGTCAGGCGAAGAGACCCAGTACTTC

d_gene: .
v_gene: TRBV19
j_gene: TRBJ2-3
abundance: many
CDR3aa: CASSTLSGGASTDTQYF
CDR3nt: TGTGCCAGTAGTACTCTGAGCGGAGGGGCTAGCACAGATACGCAGTATTTT

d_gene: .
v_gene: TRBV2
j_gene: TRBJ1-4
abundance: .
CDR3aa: CASRTGRNEKLFF
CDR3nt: TGTGCCAGCAGAACAGGAAGAAATGAAAAACTGTTTTTT

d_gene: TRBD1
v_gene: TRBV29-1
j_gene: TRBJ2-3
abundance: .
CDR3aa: CSVVRQGGGYTDTQYF
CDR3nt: TGCAGCGTCGTAAGACAGGGTGGCGGCTACACAGATACGCAGTATTTT

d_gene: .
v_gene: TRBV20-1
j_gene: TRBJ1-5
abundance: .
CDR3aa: CSGSSGQPQHF
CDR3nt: TGCAGTGGGTCTAGCGGCCAGCCCCAGCATTTT

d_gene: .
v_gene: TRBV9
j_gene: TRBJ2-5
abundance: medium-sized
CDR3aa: CASNGNGHPQETQYF
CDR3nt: TGTGCCAGCAACGGTAACGGACACCCGCAAGAGACCCAGTACTTC

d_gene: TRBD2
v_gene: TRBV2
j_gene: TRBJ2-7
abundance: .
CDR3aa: CASTSNMAGVQYF
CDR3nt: TGTGCCAGCACCAGTAATATGGCGGGAGTGCAGTACTTC

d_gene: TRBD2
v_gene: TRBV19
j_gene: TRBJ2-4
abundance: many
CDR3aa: CASSIGGSGSPRNIQYF
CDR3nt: TGTGCCAGTAGTATAGGCGGTAGCGGGAGCCCCCGGAACATTCAGTACTTC

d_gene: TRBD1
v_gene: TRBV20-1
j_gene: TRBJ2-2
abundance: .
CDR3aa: CSARPTGKLGELFF
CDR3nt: TGCAGTGCTAGACCGACAGGGAAGTTAGGGGAGCTGTTTTTT

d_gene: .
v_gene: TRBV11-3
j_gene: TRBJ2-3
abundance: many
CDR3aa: CASSLDSTDTQYF
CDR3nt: TGTGCCAGCAGCTTAGATAGCACAGATACGCAGTATTTT

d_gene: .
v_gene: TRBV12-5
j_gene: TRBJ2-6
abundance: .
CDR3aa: CASGATTPNVLTF
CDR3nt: TGTGCTAGTGGTGCCACCACCCCCAACGTCCTGACTTTC

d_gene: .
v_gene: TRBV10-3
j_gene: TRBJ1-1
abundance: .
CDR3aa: CAISYRKEGTEAFF
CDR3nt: TGTGCCATCAGCTACAGGAAGGAGGGCACTGAAGCTTTCTTT

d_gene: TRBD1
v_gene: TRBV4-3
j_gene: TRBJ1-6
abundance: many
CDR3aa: CASSQGTGASYNSPLHF
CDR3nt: TGCGCCAGCAGCCAGGGGACAGGGGCGTCCTATAATTCACCCCTCCACTTT

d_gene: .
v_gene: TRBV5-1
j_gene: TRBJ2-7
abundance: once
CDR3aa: CASGSPVGLSYEQYF
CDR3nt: TGCGCCAGCGGCTCCCCCGTGGGACTGTCCTACGAGCAGTACTTT

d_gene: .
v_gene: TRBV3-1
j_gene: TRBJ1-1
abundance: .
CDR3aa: CASSQGGAGEDFF
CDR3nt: TGTGCCAGCAGCCAAGGAGGGGCCGGAGAAGATTTCTTT

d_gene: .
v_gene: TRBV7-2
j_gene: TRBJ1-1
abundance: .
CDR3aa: CASSFGGTSMNTEAFF
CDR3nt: TGTGCCAGCAGCTTTGGGGGAACGTCCATGAACACTGAAGCTTTCTTT

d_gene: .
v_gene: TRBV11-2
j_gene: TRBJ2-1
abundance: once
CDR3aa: CASSLDAYTGQFF
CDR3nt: TGTGCCAGCAGCTTGGACGCGTACACTGGGCAGTTCTTC

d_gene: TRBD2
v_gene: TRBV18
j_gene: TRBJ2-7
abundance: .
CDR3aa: CASSPGLAGGEQYF
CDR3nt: TGTGCCAGCTCACCAGGACTAGCGGGAGGTGAGCAGTACTTC

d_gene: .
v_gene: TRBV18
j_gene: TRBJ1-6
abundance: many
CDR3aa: CASSLLDGENSPLHF
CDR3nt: TGTGCCAGCTCACTTTTAGACGGGGAGAATTCACCCCTCCACTTT

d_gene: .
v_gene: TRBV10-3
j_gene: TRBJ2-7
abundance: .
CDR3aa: CAISEGGYEQYF
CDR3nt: TGTGCCATCAGTGAGGGGGGCTACGAGCAGTACTTC

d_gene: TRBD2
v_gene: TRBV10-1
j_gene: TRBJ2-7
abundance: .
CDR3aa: CASTNPSGRSEQYF
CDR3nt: TGCGCCAGCACCAACCCTAGCGGGAGATCCGAGCAGTACTTC

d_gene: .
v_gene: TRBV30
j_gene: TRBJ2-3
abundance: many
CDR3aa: CAWSYLGADTQYF
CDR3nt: TGTGCCTGGAGTTATCTAGGTGCAGATACGCAGTATTTT

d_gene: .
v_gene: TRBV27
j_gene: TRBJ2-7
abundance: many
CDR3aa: CASTSGLGPYEQYF
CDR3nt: TGTGCCAGCACGAGCGGGTTGGGACCCTACGAGCAGTACTTC

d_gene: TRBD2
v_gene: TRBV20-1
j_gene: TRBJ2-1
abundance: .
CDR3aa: CSVTLAGGSANEQFF
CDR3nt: TGCAGTGTTACACTAGCGGGAGGTTCGGCCAATGAGCAGTTCTTC

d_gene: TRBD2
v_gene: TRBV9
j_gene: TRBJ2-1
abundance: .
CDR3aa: CASSGGTSGLNEQFF
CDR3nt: TGTGCCAGCAGCGGTGGGACTAGCGGGCTCAATGAGCAGTTCTTC

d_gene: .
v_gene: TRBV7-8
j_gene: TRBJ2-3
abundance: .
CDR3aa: CASSFYICSAGLDTQYF
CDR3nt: .

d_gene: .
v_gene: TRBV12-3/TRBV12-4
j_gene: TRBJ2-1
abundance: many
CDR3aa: CASSFVNEQFF
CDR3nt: TGTGCCAGCAGTTTCGTCAATGAGCAGTTCTTC

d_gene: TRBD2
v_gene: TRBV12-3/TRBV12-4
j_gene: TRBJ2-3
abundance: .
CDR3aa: CASRRLAGHTDTQYF
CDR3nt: TGTGCCAGCAGAAGACTAGCGGGCCACACAGATACGCAGTATTTT

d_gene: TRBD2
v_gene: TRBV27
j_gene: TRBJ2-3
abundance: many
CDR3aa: CTPSGRAARTQYF
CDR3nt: TGTACTCCCAGCGGGAGGGCCGCCCGGACGCAGTATTTT

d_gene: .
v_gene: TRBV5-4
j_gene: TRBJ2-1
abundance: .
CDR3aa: CASSLDAPDEQFF
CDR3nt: TGTGCCAGCAGCTTGGACGCCCCGGATGAGCAGTTCTTC

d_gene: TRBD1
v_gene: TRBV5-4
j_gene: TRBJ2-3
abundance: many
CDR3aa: CASSVGQGGTDTQYF
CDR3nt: TGTGCCAGCAGCGTTGGACAGGGGGGCACAGATACGCAGTATTTT

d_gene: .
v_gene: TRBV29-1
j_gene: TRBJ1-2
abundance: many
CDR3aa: CSVRKDVIGHGYTF
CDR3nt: TGCAGCGTTCGTAAGGACGTGATCGGGCATGGCTACACCTTC

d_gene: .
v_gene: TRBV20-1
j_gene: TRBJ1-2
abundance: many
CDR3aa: CSARDATTGSSNYGYTF
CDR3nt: TGCAGTGCTAGAGACGCCACTACAGGATCCTCTAACTATGGCTACACCTTC